This is a list of T cell receptor beta chains from one sample in a study of patients and donors after allogeneic stem cell transplantation. From the RT-PCR reads, TCRdb called clonotypes with MiXCR, one entry per CDR3 protein. The repertoire consists of approximately 200,000 distinct CDR3 sequences, with about 37% occurring once and the leading ten covering about 9.9%. Sample: blood, either unsorted or a sorted T cell fraction (not recorded which). The source of these receptors is a human donor who was either an allogeneic HSCT recipient or a stem cell or donor lymphocyte infusion donor (not recorded which). It is not recorded whose cells these are; they may come from a transplant donor. Both conserved end residues are trimmed from each CDR3.

TRBV4-3	TRBJ2-3	ASSQDRGGADTQY
TRBV5-1	TRBJ1-2	ASSVGFRNYGYT
TRBV5-1	TRBJ2-3	ASSLGATVGASDTQY
TRBV2	TRBJ1-2	ARGDREGYGYT
TRBV29-1	TRBJ1-1	SVDSLNTEAF
TRBV12-3/TRBV12-4	TRBJ1-1	ASSPNRGKAF
TRBV29-1	TRBJ1-1	SVDGTLNTEAF
TRBV9	TRBJ1-2	ASSISVGGYT
TRBV6-1	TRBJ1-3	ASGPRGTLGNTIY
TRBV21-1	TRBJ1-1	ASSKRKYPVSTEAF
TRBV20-1	TRBJ1-6	SARKGIDSPLH
TRBV21-1	TRBJ1-5	ASTDPLDSLGNQPQH
TRBV12-3/TRBV12-4	TRBJ1-1	ASSLANGLFSAEAF
TRBV20-1	TRBJ2-6	SARGRVLRANVLT
TRBV18	TRBJ1-6	ASSPQDVGENSPLH
TRBV29-1	TRBJ2-3	SVEPPGTDTQY
TRBV27	TRBJ2-7	ASSPDRRSYEQY
TRBV25-1	TRBJ1-6	ASRGTGSSPLH
TRBV28	TRBJ2-6	ASSLRPGVNGANVLT
TRBV6-6	TRBJ1-5	ASSYSPGRQPQH
TRBV6-1	TRBJ2-2	ASSEAAGGPPGELF
TRBV4-3	TRBJ2-3	ASSQDTLAGGTDTQY
TRBV4-1	TRBJ2-3	ASSPGASHTDTQY
TRBV6-6	TRBJ1-2	ASSYDRPTFGGYT
TRBV3-1	TRBJ2-1	ASSHVEQRDVQF
TRBV29-1	TRBJ1-4	SVVLLGHEKLF
TRBV12-3/TRBV12-4	TRBJ1-2	ASSYFRALSNYGYT
TRBV28	TRBJ1-2	ASSWSPGGYT
TRBV6-5	TRBJ1-2	ASSYSTGSGYT
TRBV7-2	TRBJ1-1	ASSLYTGDTEAF
TRBV3-1	TRBJ1-2	ASSQATSSYGYT
TRBV28	TRBJ1-1	ASSYPGQGNPEAF
TRBV7-9	TRBJ2-7	ASSLARTDSSYEQY
TRBV12-3/TRBV12-4	TRBJ1-5	ASTSTGERQPQH
TRBV20-1	TRBJ1-1	SARVASMNTEAF
TRBV10-2	TRBJ1-6	ASSESFVSSYNSPLH
TRBV24-1	TRBJ1-2	ATSRDRGEGYT
TRBV5-6	TRBJ1-1	ASSPYSVMNTEAF
TRBV12-3/TRBV12-4	TRBJ1-1	ASSQNSGANTEAF
TRBV6-2/TRBV6-3	TRBJ1-6	ASRPISGGNSPLH
TRBV28	TRBJ1-4	ASSPGSTNEKLF
TRBV5-1	TRBJ1-1	ASSWGDRAITEAF